The clone carrying this T cell receptor beta chain was recorded once. What it binds is unknown. Each CDR3 protein gets one entry after TCRdb re-called the 5' RACE reads with MiXCR. The table has around 66,000 distinct CDR3 sequences, roughly 4.5% seen once. Germline V CDR1 and CDR2: MGHRA, YSYEKL. V lost 1 base, J lost 9 bases, and 15 bases stayed unmatched. The CDR3 is made up of 17 amino acids. The source of the sample is a study of neurological immune-mediated disorders. Overall study results and limits: The repertoires of 18 of 34 multiple sclerosis patients fell into one related-CDR3 cluster (a possible signature) under phylogenetic grouping.

Input material: PBMCs. J is TRBJ2-7 and V is TRBV4-1; TRBD2 matches at 10 bases. The sequence was obtained from a woman between 70 and 85 years old with multiple sclerosis. The CDR3 loop is CASSQAAESSGSNVQYF. DNA for the CDR3: TGCGCCAGCAGCCAAGCGGCTGAATCTAGCGGGAGTAATGTGCAGTACTTC.